Following are 26 T cell receptor beta chains from one sample sequenced in a study of blood T cell repertoires in COVID-19. Sequenced by immunoSEQ multiplex PCR; TCRdb stores in-frame clones only, minus some. The data contain about 100,000 clones, around 87% of them singletons. The specimen sequenced was peripheral blood. The receptors stem from a woman of 80 years or more with acute or convalescent COVID-19.

The CDR3 DNA is TGCGCCAGCAGCCAAGTGGGGCAACGGAATTCACCCCTCCACTTT. Translation: CASSQVGQRNSPLHF. V usage is TRBV4-3 and J usage is TRBJ1-6, with D maybe TRBD1 (5 bases). This CDR3 has 15 residues. The V and J ends lost 1 base and 7 bases respectively, with 11 bases between them. From germline, CDR1 is LGHNA and CDR2 YSLEER.

V usage is TRBV4-3 and J usage is TRBJ1-5; no clear D. Trimming removed 0 bases from V and 2 bases from J, with 8 bases in between. The CDR3 runs to 15 residues. Germline-derived CDR1 and CDR2 are LGHNA and YSLEER. CDR3 residues: CASSQEYSGNQPQHF. In DNA form, the CDR3 reads TGCGCCAGCAGCCAAGAGTATTCTGGCAATCAGCCCCAGCATTTT.

The chain links TRBV7-2 to TRBJ1-2; 8 positions agree with TRBD1. Germline loops: CDR1 SGHTA, CDR2 FQGNSA. This CDR3 has 17 amino acids. V lost 1 base, J lost 8 bases, and 15 bases stayed unmatched. The DNA for the CDR3 is TGTGCCAGCAGCTTAGTTGTCGGGACAGGCTCCAAGCTCGGCTACACCTTC. Translating gives CASSLVVGTGSKLGYTF.

The rearrangement joins TRBV18 to TRBJ2-3; no clear D. CDR1 and CDR2 (germline): KGHSH, LQKENI. CDR3 length: 14 amino acids. V lost 0 bases and J lost 2, with 6 bases in between. CDR3 DNA: TGTGCCAGCTCACCACCTGCGGCCACAGATACGCAGTATTTT. It is translated as CASSPPAATDTQYF.

The chain couples TRBV6-5 to TRBJ2-3; possibly TRBD1 for D (6 bases). The V and J ends lost 0 bases and 5 bases respectively, with 12 bases between them. CDR3 length equals 15 residues. In germline, CDR1 is MNHEY, CDR2 SVGAGI. The CDR3 here is CASSYSWGLQDTQYF. The CDR3 nucleotides are TGTGCCAGCAGTTACTCCTGGGGGCTCCAAGATACGCAGTATTTT.

In nucleotides, the CDR3 is TGTGCCAGCAGCTTATTACGGGACAGCGTACAAGAGACCCAGTACTTC. Residues: CASSLLRDSVQETQYF. J is TRBJ2-5 and V is TRBV11-2, with 7 bases matching TRBD1. This CDR3 region has 16 residues. V lost 2 bases to trimming and J lost 2 bases; unmatched junction nucleotides: 8. CDR1 is SGHAT, CDR2 FQNNGV, per germline.

The chain combines TRBV5-4 with TRBJ1-2; 7 bases are a match to TRBD1. The CDR3 is 13 residues long. Unmatched junction bases numbered 6, after V lost 4 bases and J lost 6 bases. Germline CDR1 and CDR2: SGHNT and YYREEE (reference sequence). This CDR3 reads CASSPGQVNGYTF. The CDR3 DNA follows: TGTGCCAGCAGCCCCGGACAGGTTAATGGCTACACCTTC.

The chain is built from TRBV18 and TRBJ1-2; D remains unclear. The germline V gene encodes CDR1 KGHSH and CDR2 LQKENI. The V end was cut by 1 base, the J end by 6 bases, with 9 bases between. This CDR3 has 13 amino acids. The CDR3 nucleotides are TGTGCCAGCTCACCACGTCCAGTCGATGGCTACACCTTC. It specifies CASSPRPVDGYTF.

This clone came up once. This rearrangement joins TRBV18 to TRBJ2-1; 10 positions match TRBD1. V was clipped by 4 bases and J by 3 bases; unmatched bases: 6. Germline loops: CDR1 KGHSH, CDR2 LQKENI. This CDR3 spans 16 amino acids. CDR3 nucleotide sequence: TGTGCCAGCTCACGAGGGACAGGGGCGAACTACAATGAGCAGTTCTTC. Its translation is CASSRGTGANYNEQFF. Together with reference TRBV18 and TRBJ2-1, the CDR3 gives the full variable domain: NAGVMQNPRHLVRRRGQEARLRCSPMKGHSHVYWYRQLPEEGLKFMVYLQKENIIDESGMPKERFSAEFPKEGPSILRIQQVVRGDSAAYFCASSRGTGANYNEQFFGPGTRLTVL.

This chain's CDR3 is CASSGTLETQYF. In DNA, the CDR3 is TGTGCCAGCAGTGGGACTCTCGAGACCCAGTACTTC. This chain uses TRBV2 with TRBJ2-5, with D possibly being TRBD2 (5 bases). Germline V gene sequence: CDR1 SNHLY, CDR2 FYNNEI. CDR3 length: 12 residues. The V and J ends lost 4 bases and 5 bases respectively, with 8 bases between them.

The CDR3 DNA reads as TGTGCCACCAGTGACCCTCCGGGACAGGGGGCTGTGTGGACCGGGGAGCTGTTTTTT. Amino acids: CATSDPPGQGAVWTGELFF. The gene calls are TRBV24-1 and TRBJ2-2; 12 nucleotides agree with TRBD1. Germline V CDR1 and CDR2: KGHDR, SFDVKD. J gave up 5 bases and V 4 bases, and 13 bases lay outside the gene matches. The CDR3 totals 19 residues.

This chain links TRBV7-9 with TRBJ2-7; D might be TRBD1 (6 bases). This CDR3 region has 14 residues. Trimming removed 0 bases from V and 5 bases from J, with 11 bases in between. CDR1 is SEHNR and CDR2 is FQNEAQ in the germline V gene (reference sequence). CDR3 amino acids: CASSLAHRDHEQYF. The CDR3 DNA follows: TGTGCCAGCAGCTTAGCCCACAGGGACCACGAGCAGTACTTC.

This chain joins TRBV4-3 and TRBJ2-5, with TRBD1 identical over 7 bases. Per germline, CDR1 LGHNA and CDR2 YSLEER. The V segment lost 3 bases and the J segment 2 bases; nucleotides outside the gene matches: 0. The CDR3 spans 13 residues. CDR3 sequence: CASSQTGQETQYF. CDR3 nucleotides: TGCGCCAGCAGCCAGACAGGGCAAGAGACCCAGTACTTC.

This clone was observed a handful of times. The chain uses TRBV5-1 and TRBJ1-6, with D perhaps matching TRBD1 (5 bases). Germline-derived CDR1 and CDR2 are SGHRS and YFSETQ. The CDR3 length is 13 residues. The germline V and J ends were trimmed by 0 bases and 10 bases, with 8 bases remaining between them. CDR3: CASSLAGRSPLHF. The CDR3 DNA reads as TGCGCCAGCAGCTTGGCAGGGCGGTCACCCCTCCACTTT.

The chain recombines TRBV5-6 with TRBJ2-3; TRBD1 aligns across 10 bases. The V and J ends lost 5 bases and 4 bases, in that order; junction bases with no gene match: 4. In germline, CDR1 is SGHDT, CDR2 YYEEEE. CDR3 length equals 14 residues. The CDR3 DNA is TGTGCCAGCAGGGACAGGGGGAAGGCAGATACGCAGTATTTT. Translating gives CASRDRGKADTQYF.

The count of this clone is one. The chain employs TRBV5-1 and TRBJ1-6; D call uncertain. The germline V gene has CDR1 SGHRS and CDR2 YFSETQ. V shed 0 bases and J shed 9 bases, with 10 bases lying between them. This CDR3 is built from 14 residues. The CDR3 DNA reads TGCGCCAGCAGCTTGGGAGAAGAGGGTTCACCCCTCCACTTT. Residues: CASSLGEEGSPLHF.

The chain uses TRBV10-3 and TRBJ1-2; 8 positions match TRBD1. The CDR3 has 14 residues. CDR1 and CDR2 from the germline V gene are ENHRY and SYGVKD. Losses at the gene ends were 6 bases for V and 8 bases for J; bases not matched to a gene: 11. CDR3 nucleotide sequence: TGTGCCATCAGGAGCGACAGGGGCCTTGGGGGCTACACCTTC. As protein: CAIRSDRGLGGYTF.

CDR3 coding DNA: TGTGCCAGCAGTGGCGACAGGGGAACCAAGAACACTGAAGCTTTCTTT. It yields the protein CASSGDRGTKNTEAFF. The chain carries TRBV2 and TRBJ1-1, with 8 bases identical to TRBD1. V lost 4 bases and J lost 1; bases outside the gene matches: 8. Germline V CDR1 and CDR2: SNHLY, FYNNEI. There are 16 residues in the CDR3.

The chain couples TRBV9 to TRBJ2-7; 7 bases are a match to TRBD1. Germline trimming cut 0 bases from V and 1 base from J; bases unmatched to any gene: 4. CDR1 and CDR2 from the germline V gene are SGDLS and YYNGEE. The CDR3 contains 15 residues. In DNA form, the CDR3 reads TGTGCCAGCAGCGTAGCCTGGGACAGTTCCTACGAGCAGTACTTC. It yields the protein CASSVAWDSSYEQYF.

V gene TRBV5-1 combines with J gene TRBJ1-2, with TRBD1 matching 9 bases. Germline V lookup: CDR1 SGHRS, CDR2 YFSETQ. V lost 4 bases to trimming and J lost 8 bases; unmatched junction nucleotides: 3. This CDR3 region has 12 residues. CDR3 sequence reads: CASSGDRGGYTF. The CDR3 coding sequence is TGCGCCAGCAGCGGCGACAGGGGGGGCTACACCTTC.

This chain joins TRBV19 and TRBJ1-1; a possible D gene is TRBD1 (6 bases). The CDR3 consists of 14 residues. V lost 4 bases, J lost 4 bases, and 13 bases lay in between. Looked up from germline, CDR1 is LNHDA and CDR2 is SQIVND (reference sequence). As DNA, the CDR3 is TGTGCCAGTAGTAAGACAGGCAAGGGCACTGAAGCTTTCTTT. It codes for CASSKTGKGTEAFF.

The gene calls are TRBV7-2 and TRBJ1-3, with D hard to call. There are 15 residues in the CDR3. The ends were cut back, 0 bases at V and 1 base at J, with 7 bases in the middle. Germline V CDR1 and CDR2: SGHTA, FQGNSA. The CDR3 loop reads CASSLALGSGNTIYF. CDR3 nucleotides: TGTGCCAGCAGCTTAGCGCTAGGTTCTGGAAACACCATATATTTT.

The chain combines TRBV5-1 with TRBJ1-2; D might be TRBD1 (6 bases). Germline V lookup: CDR1 SGHRS, CDR2 YFSETQ. The CDR3 length is 13 residues. Deletions cut 4 bases from V and 2 bases from J, with 9 bases between. The CDR3 bases are TGCGCCAGCAGCGCAGGACAGAACTATGGCTACACCTTC. Translating gives CASSAGQNYGYTF.

The rearrangement links TRBV5-1 to TRBJ1-2, with 8 bases that match TRBD1. The CDR3 extends over 15 amino acids. After removal of 4 bases from V and 4 bases from J, the junction contained 9 bases not matched to a gene. The germline V gene encodes CDR1 SGHRS and CDR2 YFSETQ. CDR3: CASSGGTGNFYGYTF. In DNA form, the CDR3 reads TGCGCCAGCAGCGGGGGGACAGGAAACTTCTATGGCTACACCTTC.

V is TRBV10-3 and J is TRBJ1-4, with a possible D match to TRBD1 (6 bases). The CDR3 extends over 13 amino acids. V was shortened by 5 bases and J by 7 bases, with 11 bases between the two germline ends. Germline lookup yields CDR1 ENHRY and CDR2 SYGVKD. The CDR3 coding sequence is TGTGCCATCAGTAACAGGGCTCGTGAAAAACTGTTTTTT. Protein product: CAISNRAREKLFF.

This chain uses TRBV7-3 with TRBJ1-2, with D uncertain. CDR3 length: 12 residues. CDR1 and CDR2 (germline): SGHTA, FQGTGA. V lost 5 bases and J 8 bases, leaving 12 bases between the germline ends. The DNA of the CDR3 is TGTGCCAGCAGCCCCAGTGTCTTGGGCTACACCTTC. Translating gives CASSPSVLGYTF.